The 30 T cell receptor beta chains reported below all come from one sample, sequenced in a study of breast tumors, draining lymph nodes, adjacent tissues (dated by TCRdb to 2016 to 2018). Lymph node samples came from the axillary draining lymph nodes of breast cancer patients. Libraries were made using multiplex PCR. The sequencing machine was an Illumina HiSeq 2000. In TCRdb, the public reads were trimmed at Q25 with fastp and aligned with MiXCR, with productive beta chains retained. Each entry is one CDR3 protein sequence, shown with its most common DNA and genes. The sample table lists fewer than 200,000 distinct CDR3 sequences, around a third of them with a count of one. The ten top clones hold more than 3.5% of the sample. Sequencing was carried out using axillary lymph node tissue. These receptor sequences come from a female donor with breast cancer. Some clones in this sample may be carry-over from other donors' samples.

This clonotype was detected many times. The V gene is TRBV10-2, the J gene TRBJ1-5; D perhaps matches TRBD1 (6 bases). Trimming took off 6 bases at V and 3 bases at J, with 12 bases between the two ends. Germline lookup yields CDR1 WSHSY and CDR2 SAAADI. The CDR3 has 14 amino acids. The CDR3 region is CASSSTGLNQPQHF. The CDR3, as DNA: TGCGCCAGCAGCTCTACAGGGCTCAATCAGCCCCAGCATTTT.

In this sample, this clonotype turned up many times. V and J are TRBV27 and TRBJ2-6; D unclear. Per germline, CDR1 MNHEY and CDR2 SMNVEV (reference sequence). This CDR3 is built from 12 residues. Between the trimmed V and J ends, which lost 6 bases and 7 bases, there was a span of 7 bases. CDR3 nucleotide sequence: TGTGCCAGCAGAACCGGCGCCAACGTCCTGACTTTC. Protein: CASRTGANVLTF.

The chain uses TRBV5-1 and TRBJ1-5; no firm D call. In germline, CDR1 is SGHRS, CDR2 YFSETQ. The CDR3 has 13 amino acids. The germline V and J ends were trimmed by 4 bases and 1 base, with 6 bases remaining between them. The CDR3 spells CASSRASNQPQHF. The CDR3 DNA is TGCGCCAGCAGCCGTGCGAGCAATCAGCCCCAGCATTTT.

The rearrangement uses TRBV4-2 and TRBJ2-7, with 7 bases that match TRBD2. J was trimmed by 3 bases and V by 0 bases; bases with no gene match: 8. The CDR3 has 16 amino acids. Germline V gene data show CDR1 as LGHNA and CDR2 as YNFKEQ. CDR3 DNA sequence: TGTGCCAGCAGCCAAGATTCTGTGGGCGGGGGCTACGAGCAGTACTTC. Protein: CASSQDSVGGGYEQYF.

The sample holds many counts of this clonotype. V is TRBV4-3 and J is TRBJ2-7; 14 bases match TRBD2. Unmatched junction bases numbered 8, after V lost 3 bases and J lost 7 bases. Germline V gene sequence: CDR1 LGHNA, CDR2 YSLEER. The CDR3 sequence is 16 residues long. CDR3 nucleotide sequence: TGCGCCAGCAGCCACCGACTAGCGGGAGGGCCAAGGGAGCAGTACTTC. Amino acid sequence: CASSHRLAGGPREQYF.

The gene calls are TRBV5-1 and TRBJ1-5; D is unresolved. CDR3 length equals 13 residues. V lost 0 bases, J lost 11 bases, and 12 bases lay in between. CDR1 and CDR2 (germline): SGHRS, YFSETQ. The CDR3 DNA follows: TGCGCCAGCAGCTTGGACGAACAAGAGACCCAGCATTTT. As protein: CASSLDEQETQHF.

This clonotype was seen repeatedly, ten times or more. V gene TRBV27 combines with J gene TRBJ2-5; 7 nucleotides line up with TRBD1. Per germline, CDR1 MNHEY and CDR2 SMNVEV (reference sequence). The CDR3 runs to 15 residues. J gave up 2 bases and V 5 bases, and 8 bases lay outside the gene matches. CDR3 amino acids: CASSTIGTAQETQYF. DNA of the CDR3: TGTGCCAGCAGTACCATCGGGACAGCTCAAGAGACCCAGTACTTC.

This clonotype has at least ten counts. This chain links TRBV2 with TRBJ1-2, with D unclear. V lost 7 bases, J lost 0 bases, and 9 bases lay in between. The CDR3 totals 13 residues. The germline V gene encodes CDR1 SNHLY and CDR2 FYNNEI. The CDR3 here is CASNQVANYGYTF. CDR3 coding DNA: TGTGCCAGCAACCAAGTTGCTAACTATGGCTACACCTTC.

This clonotype showed up many times. The chain uses TRBV7-3 and TRBJ2-7; the D is unclear. The ends were cut back, 4 bases at V and 5 bases at J, with 12 bases in the middle. The CDR3 runs 13 residues. The germline V gene encodes CDR1 SGHTA and CDR2 FQGTGA. This CDR3 reads CASSSVAGNEQYF. The CDR3 DNA reads as TGTGCCAGCAGCTCTGTTGCTGGGAACGAGCAGTACTTC.

This clonotype was seen ten or more times. The chain carries TRBV4-1 and TRBJ1-4; 7 nucleotides match TRBD1. The CDR3 totals 15 residues. The V and J ends lost 8 bases and 4 bases, in that order; junction bases with no gene match: 10. Germline lookup yields CDR1 MGHRA and CDR2 YSYEKL. CDR3 in amino acids: CASASAGTVNEKLFF. The DNA for the CDR3 is TGCGCCAGCGCCTCGGCCGGGACAGTTAATGAAAAACTGTTTTTT.

This clonotype is a singleton in its sample. The junction does not match germline at one end; this may be a read error. The genes are TRBV25-1 and TRBJ2-1; D remains unclear. Per the germline V gene, CDR1 is MGHDK and CDR2 is SYGVNS. The CDR3 contains 11 residues. The DNA of the CDR3 is TGTGCCAGCACCCTCGACAATAAGCAGTTCTTC. Its protein is CASTLDNKQFF.

The rearrangement joins TRBV3-1 to TRBJ1-5, with D possibly TRBD1 on 6 matching bases. Germline V gene data show CDR1 as LGHDT and CDR2 as YNNKEL (reference sequence). CDR3 length equals 18 residues. V was trimmed by 0 bases and J by 6 bases, leaving 21 bases between them. The CDR3 nucleotides read TGTGCCAGCAGCCAAGATTCGGGTACGGGCAGGGGAGGTCAGCCCCAGCATTTT. The encoded protein is CASSQDSGTGRGGQPQHF.

Points on this clonotype: This is likely a read error, given that the CDR3 carries no conserved phenylalanine or tryptophan at its end. This sequence joins TRBV19 and TRBJ1-1; TRBD1 matches at 7 bases. Germline V gene sequence: CDR1 LNHDA, CDR2 SQIVND (reference sequence). The CDR3 runs 17 residues. V lost 5 bases to trimming and J lost 0 bases; unmatched junction nucleotides: 12. The CDR3 region is CASSFVRGDRVNTEAFL. CDR3 DNA: TGTGCCAGTAGTTTTGTTAGGGGTGACAGGGTGAACACTGAAGCTTTCTTG.

This clonotype was observed many times. This chain uses TRBV2 with TRBJ2-7, with D perhaps TRBD2 (6 bases). Germline assignment: CDR1 SNHLY and CDR2 FYNNEI. V gave up 5 bases and J gave up 2 bases, with 13 bases separating them. The CDR3 totals 14 residues. The CDR3 DNA is TGTGCCAGCAGTCAACTAGCCTTGGCCTACGAGCAGTACTTC. This translates into CASSQLALAYEQYF.

This clonotype appeared many times. The rearrangement links TRBV10-3 to TRBJ2-5, with 12 bases identical to TRBD1. J was trimmed by 4 bases and V by 8 bases; bases with no gene match: 11. The CDR3 contains 16 residues. The germline V gene encodes CDR1 ENHRY and CDR2 SYGVKD. The CDR3 sequence: CAIGVSGTGGPETQYF. CDR3 DNA: TGTGCCATCGGGGTTAGCGGGACAGGGGGCCCAGAGACCCAGTACTTC.

The chain carries TRBV4-2 and TRBJ1-6, with D unclear. The V gene lost 0 bases and the J gene lost 0 bases, with 6 bases spanning the gap. Germline lookup yields CDR1 LGHNA and CDR2 YNFKEQ. The CDR3 spans 16 residues. The chain's CDR3 is CASSQEQRSYNSPLHF. In DNA form, the CDR3 reads TGTGCCAGCAGCCAAGAGCAGCGCTCCTATAATTCACCCCTCCACTTT.

The V gene is TRBV5-1, the J gene TRBJ1-1; D remains ambiguous. Between the trimmed V and J ends, which lost 4 bases and 10 bases, there was a span of 14 bases. From germline, CDR1 is SGHRS and CDR2 YFSETQ. CDR3 size: 12 residues. The CDR3: CASSGDSGPAFF. The CDR3 DNA sequence: TGCGCCAGCAGCGGGGATTCCGGACCAGCTTTCTTT.

V and J are TRBV20-1 and TRBJ2-3, with 15 bases fitting TRBD2. CDR1 DFQATT and CDR2 SNEGSKA come from the germline V gene (reference sequence). The trim removed 3 bases at V and 6 bases at J, leaving 4 bases unmatched. This CDR3 has 15 residues. The CDR3 nucleotides are TGCAGTGCTAGCGGGACTAGCGGGAGGTCGGATACGCAGTATTTT. Translated: CSASGTSGRSDTQYF.

This clonotype was counted ten times or more. The chain links TRBV19 to TRBJ2-4, with 8 nucleotides matching TRBD1. Losses at the gene ends were 5 bases for V and 6 bases for J; bases not matched to a gene: 6. Germline V gives CDR1 LNHDA, CDR2 SQIVND (reference sequence). The CDR3 has 14 amino acids. The DNA of the CDR3 is TGTGCCAGTAGTGCTTCGACAGGGGCAAACATTCAGTACTTC. This gives the protein CASSASTGANIQYF.

This clonotype was seen more than once but under ten times. This sequence may be a read error, since a much larger clone differs from it by one base. The chain joins TRBV5-4 to TRBJ2-2; 7 bases are shared with TRBD2. The germline gives CDR1 SGHNT, CDR2 YYREEE (reference sequence). The CDR3 totals 16 residues. CDR3 amino acids: CVSSGQRGANTGELFF. The CDR3 bases are TGTGTCAGCAGCGGCCAGCGGGGCGCGAACACCGGGGAGCTGTTTTTT. Complete variable domain (other parts from reference TRBV5-4 and TRBJ2-2): ETGVTQSPTHLIKTRGQQVTLRCSSQSGHNTVSWYQQALGQGPQFIFQYYREEENGRGNFPPRFSGLQFPNYSSELNVNALELDDSALYLCVSSGQRGANTGELFFGEGSRLTVL.

This chain joins TRBV28 and TRBJ2-4; D perhaps matches TRBD2 (6 bases). The V and J ends lost 5 bases and 7 bases respectively, with 15 bases between them. The CDR3 covers 14 residues. Germline-derived CDR1 and CDR2 are MDHEN and SYDVKM. Written as DNA, the CDR3 is TGTGCCAGCAGTCCTACGTGGGAGGTTAACATTCAGTACTTC. Amino acid sequence: CASSPTWEVNIQYF.

At least ten counts were recorded for this clonotype. The gene calls are TRBV5-4 and TRBJ2-1, with TRBD2 matching over 7 bases. CDR3 length: 16 amino acids. CDR1 SGHNT and CDR2 YYREEE come from the germline V gene (reference sequence). After removal of 3 bases from V and 8 bases from J, the junction contained 14 bases not matched to a gene. The CDR3 sequence: CASSSLGGKAGHEQFF. The CDR3 nucleotides read TGTGCCAGCAGCTCCCTAGGTGGGAAAGCGGGGCATGAGCAGTTCTTC.

This clonotype was observed at least ten times. CDR3 nucleotides: TGCGCCAGCAGCTTGGTTTCGTCGAGCGGGGTCCTCGGAGATACGCAGTATTTT. Translating gives CASSLVSSSGVLGDTQYF. The V gene is TRBV5-1, the J gene TRBJ2-3; 7 bases line up with TRBD2. Germline assignment: CDR1 SGHRS and CDR2 YFSETQ. J gave up 5 bases and V 0 bases, and 15 bases lay outside the gene matches. This CDR3 has 18 residues.

This clonotype was seen ten or more times. A much larger clone lies a single base off, so this may be a read error. CDR3 sequence: CASSQGEGQPQHF. In nucleotides, the CDR3 is TGTGCCAGCAGTCAGGGGGAGGGTCAGCCCCAGCATTTT. The V gene is TRBV6-4, the J gene TRBJ1-5, with TRBD1 matching 7 bases. After removal of 5 bases from V and 6 bases from J, the junction contained 4 bases not matched to a gene. In germline, CDR1 is MRHNA, CDR2 SNTAGT. This CDR3 spans 13 amino acids.

This clonotype was counted only a few times. The rearrangement links TRBV19 to TRBJ1-1; weak D call: TRBD1 (5 bases). CDR1 and CDR2 (germline): LNHDA, SQIVND (reference sequence). The CDR3 has 16 amino acids. Trimming took off 3 bases at V and 0 bases at J, with 14 bases between the two ends. CDR3 in amino acids: CASSIFGGSMNTEAFF. CDR3 bases: TGTGCCAGTAGTATCTTCGGGGGGAGCATGAACACTGAAGCTTTCTTT.

This clonotype appeared a few times. At one of its ends the junction is not consistent with the germline gene, which may arise from a read error. This chain's CDR3 is CATYSTGTTIYF. CDR3 DNA: TGTGCTACCTATTCGACTGGAACCACCATATATTTT. The chain employs TRBV5-8 and TRBJ1-3; D gene unclear. The CDR3 has 12 residues. Germline V gene sequence: CDR1 SGHTS, CDR2 YDEGEE.

V gene TRBV6-5 combines with J gene TRBJ1-3, with a tentative D call TRBD1 (6 bases). Germline CDR1 is MNHEY and CDR2 is SVGAGI. Trimming took 10 bases from V and 0 from J, leaving 13 bases between them. The CDR3 extends over 14 amino acids. The CDR3 region has the DNA TGTGCCACTCCCCGACAGGCCTCTGGAAACACCATATATTTT. Translated: CATPRQASGNTIYF.

V and J are TRBV2 and TRBJ2-6; D is unresolved. V gave up 2 bases and J gave up 4 bases, with 6 bases separating them. Germline loops: CDR1 SNHLY, CDR2 FYNNEI. This CDR3 is 14 amino acids long. CDR3 loop: CASSEISGANVLTF. The CDR3 DNA reads as TGTGCCAGCAGTGAAATTAGCGGGGCCAACGTCCTGACTTTC.

This clonotype was counted ten times or more. The chain is built from TRBV27 and TRBJ2-3; no firm D call. Deletions cut 0 bases from V and 4 bases from J, with 17 bases between. CDR1 MNHEY and CDR2 SMNVEV come from the germline V gene (reference sequence). This CDR3 region has 17 residues. This chain's CDR3 is CASSLSIPRNRADTQYF. DNA for the CDR3: TGTGCCAGCAGTTTATCTATCCCCCGGAATAGGGCAGATACGCAGTATTTT.

This clonotype turned up a few times. The J gene is TRBJ1-1, the V gene TRBV11-2, with 9 nucleotides matching TRBD1. CDR3 size: 19 residues. V lost 1 base, J lost 0 bases, and 12 bases stayed unmatched. The germline V gene has CDR1 SGHAT and CDR2 FQNNGV. The CDR3 loop reads CASSLAPQGQGFMNTEAFF. Here the CDR3 DNA reads TGTGCCAGCAGCTTAGCCCCTCAGGGACAGGGCTTCATGAACACTGAAGCTTTCTTT.